This record looks at one T cell receptor beta chain sequence and its context. Its target is unknown. The assay was immunoSEQ multiplex PCR, and TCRdb's table has in-frame clones only and misses some. The top ten clones hold 0.13% of a sample with over 2 million clones, roughly 95% of them seen once. The CDR3 loop spans 14 amino acids. Looked up from germline, CDR1 is SGDLS and CDR2 is YYNGEE. Germline trimming cut 4 bases from V and 5 bases from J; bases unmatched to any gene: 3. The data were obtained in a study of shared clonotypes between healthy human individuals. Study results and caveats: Although depth was large, rarefaction showed that sequencing of the sorted subsets was incomplete. Approximately 4.5% was the fraction of naive CD4 clonotypes found shared across a few donors.

Memory CD4+ cells were the fraction left after CD45RA+ naive selection. The sample was naive CD4+ T cells sorted from blood. Subset: CD45RA+ positively selected. The sequence derives from a man aged 18 to 30 in good health. The chain recombines TRBV9 with TRBJ1-1; 12 nucleotides agree with TRBD1. The CDR3 DNA sequence: TGTGCCAGCAGCCCGGGACAGGGGGCGACTGAAGCTTTCTTT. Translated: CASSPGQGATEAFF.